This TCR beta chain was sequenced in a study of identical twins. Points from the study as a whole: In drawing conclusions, the study used cross-sectional statistical analysis and did not follow the same donors.

V was trimmed by 11 bases and J by 0 bases, leaving 29 bases between them. CDR3 length: 18 amino acids. TCRdb independently ran MiXCR on the 5' RACE reads; one entry per CDR3 protein. Of over 250,000 distinct CDR3 sequences in the sample, less than 9.5% were seen once. Comments on this clonotype: Its antigen is unidentified.

In addition, the sample was reused for a study of yellow fever vaccine responses in identical twins.

The sequenced material came from CD8+ T cells sorted from blood. This TCR derives from a woman aged 18-29 years in good health. This rearrangement joins TRBV12-3 or TRBV12-4 to TRBJ2-7; either TRBD1 or TRBD2 may fit D (5 bases each). In DNA form, the CDR3 reads TGTGCCCTCTGTTTAGCCGGCAGGGACGCATCCTTCTCCTACGAGCAGTACTTC. It codes for CALCLAGRDASFSYEQYF.